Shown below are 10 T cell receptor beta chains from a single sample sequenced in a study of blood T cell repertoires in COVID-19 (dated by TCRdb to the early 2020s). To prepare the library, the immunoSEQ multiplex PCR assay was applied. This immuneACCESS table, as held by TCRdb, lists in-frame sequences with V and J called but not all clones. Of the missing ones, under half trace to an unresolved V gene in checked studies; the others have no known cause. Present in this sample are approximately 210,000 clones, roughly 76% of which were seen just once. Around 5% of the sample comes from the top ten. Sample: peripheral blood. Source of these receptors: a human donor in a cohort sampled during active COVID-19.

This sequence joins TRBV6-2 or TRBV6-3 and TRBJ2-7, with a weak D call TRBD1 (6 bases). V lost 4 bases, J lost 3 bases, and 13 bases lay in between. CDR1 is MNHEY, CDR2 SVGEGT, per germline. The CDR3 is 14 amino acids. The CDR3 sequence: CASSFTGTYYEQYF. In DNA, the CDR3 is TGTGCCAGCAGTTTTACAGGGACCTACTACGAGCAGTACTTC.

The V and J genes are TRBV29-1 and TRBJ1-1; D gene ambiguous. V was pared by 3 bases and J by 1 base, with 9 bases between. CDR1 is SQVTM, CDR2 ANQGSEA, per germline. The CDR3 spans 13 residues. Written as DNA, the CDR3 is TGCAGCGTTGACAGTACCAGGAACACTGAAGCTTTCTTT. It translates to CSVDSTRNTEAFF.

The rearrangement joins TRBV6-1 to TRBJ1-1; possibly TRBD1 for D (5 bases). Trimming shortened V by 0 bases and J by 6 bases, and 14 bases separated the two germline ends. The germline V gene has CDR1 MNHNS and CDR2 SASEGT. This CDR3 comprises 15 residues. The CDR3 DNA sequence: TGTGCCAGCAGTGAAGCTAAGGGGATAGGGGCTGAAGCTTTCTTT. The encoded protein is CASSEAKGIGAEAFF.

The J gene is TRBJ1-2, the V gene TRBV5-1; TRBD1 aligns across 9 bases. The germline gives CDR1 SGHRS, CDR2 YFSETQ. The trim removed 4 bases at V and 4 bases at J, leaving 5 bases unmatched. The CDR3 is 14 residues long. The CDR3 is CASSRDREGYGYTF. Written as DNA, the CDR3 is TGCGCCAGCAGCCGGGACAGGGAAGGCTATGGCTACACCTTC.

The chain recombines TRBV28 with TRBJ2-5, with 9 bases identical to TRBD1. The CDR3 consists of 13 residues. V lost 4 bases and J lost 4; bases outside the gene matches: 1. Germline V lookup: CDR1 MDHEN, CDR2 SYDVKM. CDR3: CASSYRGPETQYF. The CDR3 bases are TGTGCCAGCAGTTACAGGGGGCCAGAGACCCAGTACTTC.

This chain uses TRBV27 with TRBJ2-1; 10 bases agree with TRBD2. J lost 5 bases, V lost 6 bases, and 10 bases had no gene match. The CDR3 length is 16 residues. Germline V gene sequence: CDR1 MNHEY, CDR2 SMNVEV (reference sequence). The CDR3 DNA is TGTGCCAGCAGGGTTGGAGCGGGAGGGCTCAACAATGAGCAGTTCTTC. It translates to CASRVGAGGLNNEQFF.

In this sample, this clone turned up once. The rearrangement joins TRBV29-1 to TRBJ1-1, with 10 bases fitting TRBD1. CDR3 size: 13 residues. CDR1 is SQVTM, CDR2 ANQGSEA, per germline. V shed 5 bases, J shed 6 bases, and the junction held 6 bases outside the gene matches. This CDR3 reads CSVRQGAQPEAFF. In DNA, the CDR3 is TGCAGCGTTCGACAGGGGGCGCAACCTGAAGCTTTCTTT.

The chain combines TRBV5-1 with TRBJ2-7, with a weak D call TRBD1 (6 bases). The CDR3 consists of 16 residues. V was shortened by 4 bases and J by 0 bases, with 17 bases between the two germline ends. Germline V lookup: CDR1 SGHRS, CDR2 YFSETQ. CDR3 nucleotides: TGCGCCAGCAGCCCCAGCCCAGGGGTCGACTCCTACGAGCAGTACTTC. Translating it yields CASSPSPGVDSYEQYF. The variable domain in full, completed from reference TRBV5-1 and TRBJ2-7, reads KAGVTQTPRYLIKTRGQQVTLSCSPISGHRSVSWYQQTPGQGLQFLFEYFSETQRNKGNFPGRFSGRQFSNSRSEMNVSTLELGDSALYLCASSPSPGVDSYEQYFGPGTRLTVT.

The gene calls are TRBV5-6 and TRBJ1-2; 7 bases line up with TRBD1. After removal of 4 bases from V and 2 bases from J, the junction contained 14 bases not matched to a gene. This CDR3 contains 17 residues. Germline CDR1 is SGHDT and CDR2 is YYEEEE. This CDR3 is CASSPEVSGGKNYGYTF. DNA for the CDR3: TGTGCCAGCAGCCCGGAGGTTTCAGGGGGGAAAAACTATGGCTACACCTTC.

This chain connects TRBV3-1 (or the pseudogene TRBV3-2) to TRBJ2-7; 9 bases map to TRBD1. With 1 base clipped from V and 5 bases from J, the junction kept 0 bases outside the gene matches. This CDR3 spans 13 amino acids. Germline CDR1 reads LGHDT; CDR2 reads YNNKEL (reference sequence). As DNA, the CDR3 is TGTGCCAGCAGCCAAGGGACAGGGGACGAGCAGTACTTC. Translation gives CASSQGTGDEQYF.